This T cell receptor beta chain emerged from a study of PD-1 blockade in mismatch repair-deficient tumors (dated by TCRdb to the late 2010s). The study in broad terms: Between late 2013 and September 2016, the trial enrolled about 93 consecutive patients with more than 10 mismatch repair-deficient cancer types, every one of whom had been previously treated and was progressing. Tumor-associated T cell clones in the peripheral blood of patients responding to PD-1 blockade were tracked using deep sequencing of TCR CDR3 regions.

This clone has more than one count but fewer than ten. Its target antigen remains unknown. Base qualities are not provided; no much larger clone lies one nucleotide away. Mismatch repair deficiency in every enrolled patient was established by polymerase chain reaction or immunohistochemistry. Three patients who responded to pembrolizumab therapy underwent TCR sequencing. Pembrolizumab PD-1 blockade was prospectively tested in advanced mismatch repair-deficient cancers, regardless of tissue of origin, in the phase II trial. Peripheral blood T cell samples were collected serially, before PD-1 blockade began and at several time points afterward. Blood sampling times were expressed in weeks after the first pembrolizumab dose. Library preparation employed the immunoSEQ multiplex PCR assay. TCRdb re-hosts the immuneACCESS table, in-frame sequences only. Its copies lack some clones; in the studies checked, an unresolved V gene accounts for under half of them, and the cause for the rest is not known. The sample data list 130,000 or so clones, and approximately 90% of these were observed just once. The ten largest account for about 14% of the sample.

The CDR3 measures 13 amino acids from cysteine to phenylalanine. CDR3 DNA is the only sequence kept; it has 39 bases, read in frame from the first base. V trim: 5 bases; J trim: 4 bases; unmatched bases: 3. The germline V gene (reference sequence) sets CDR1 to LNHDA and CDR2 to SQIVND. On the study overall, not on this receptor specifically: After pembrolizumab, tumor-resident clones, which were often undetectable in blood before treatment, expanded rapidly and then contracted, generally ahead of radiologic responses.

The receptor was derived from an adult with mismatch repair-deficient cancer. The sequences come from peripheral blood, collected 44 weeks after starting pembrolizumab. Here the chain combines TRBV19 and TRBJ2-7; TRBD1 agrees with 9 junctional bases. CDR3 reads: CASSAGTGYEQYF. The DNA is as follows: TGTGCCAGTAGTGCCGGGACAGGGTACGAGCAGTACTTC.